This TCR beta chain originates from a study of blood T cell repertoires in COVID-19. Study-level information: The United States, Italy and Spain were the sources of the acute and convalescent COVID-19 samples. Sources were T cells, B-cell-depleted T cells, or PBMCs; the material itself was cDNA or gDNA.

CDR3 length equals 14 residues. V lost 3 bases and J lost 5; bases outside the gene matches: 1. Germline V lookup: CDR1 MDHEN, CDR2 SYDVKM. Participant reports of clinical history set cohort assignment. Authors' methods: Estimated nucleated cell counts came from reference gene primer amplification. The assay was immunoSEQ multiplex PCR, and TCRdb's table has in-frame clones only and misses some. The D gene and trimming were derived from the DNA, and the V and J assignments and clone size from that table. The sample has approximately 200,000 clones, 65% to 85% seen once. This rearrangement joins TRBV28 to TRBJ1-6; TRBD1 matches at 7 bases. The clonotype originates from a woman in her thirties or forties with acute COVID-19. Sequenced material: PBMCs or T cells enriched from blood (not recorded which). CDR3 amino acids: CASSFTGDNSPLHF. The CDR3 DNA sequence: TGTGCCAGCAGTTTCACAGGGGATAATTCACCCCTCCACTTT.